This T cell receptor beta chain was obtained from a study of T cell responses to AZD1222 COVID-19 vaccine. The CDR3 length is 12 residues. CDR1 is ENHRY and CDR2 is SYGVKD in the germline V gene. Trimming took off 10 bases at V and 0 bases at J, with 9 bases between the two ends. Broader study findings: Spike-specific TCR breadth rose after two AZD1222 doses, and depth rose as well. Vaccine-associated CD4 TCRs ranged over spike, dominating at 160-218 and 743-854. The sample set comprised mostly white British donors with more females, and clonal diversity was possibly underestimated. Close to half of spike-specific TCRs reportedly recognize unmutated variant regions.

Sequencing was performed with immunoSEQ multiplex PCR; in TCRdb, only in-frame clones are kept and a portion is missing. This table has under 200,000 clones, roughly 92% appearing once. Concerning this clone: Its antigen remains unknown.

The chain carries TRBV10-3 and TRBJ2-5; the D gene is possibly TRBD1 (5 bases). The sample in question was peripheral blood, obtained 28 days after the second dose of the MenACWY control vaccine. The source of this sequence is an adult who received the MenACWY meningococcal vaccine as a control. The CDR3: CASAGNQETQYF. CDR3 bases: TGTGCCAGCGCAGGGAACCAAGAGACCCAGTACTTC.